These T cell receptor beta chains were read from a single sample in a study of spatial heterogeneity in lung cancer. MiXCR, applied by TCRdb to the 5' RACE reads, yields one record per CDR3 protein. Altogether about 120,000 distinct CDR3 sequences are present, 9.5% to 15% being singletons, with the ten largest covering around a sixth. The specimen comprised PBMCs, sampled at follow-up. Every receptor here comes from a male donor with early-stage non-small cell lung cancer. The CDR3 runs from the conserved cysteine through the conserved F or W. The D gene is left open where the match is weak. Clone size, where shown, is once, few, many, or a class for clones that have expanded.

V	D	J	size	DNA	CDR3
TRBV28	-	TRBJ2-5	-	TGTGCCAGCAGTTATCCAACGACGGAGACCCAGTACTTC	CASSYPTTETQYF
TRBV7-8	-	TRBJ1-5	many	TGTGCCAGCAGCTTAATAGGGATACATCAGCCCCAGCATTTT	CASSLIGIHQPQHF
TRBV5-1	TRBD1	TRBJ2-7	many	TGCGCCAGCAGCTTGGAAAGGGGGCACTACGAGCAGTACTTC	CASSLERGHYEQYF
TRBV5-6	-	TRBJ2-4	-	TGTGCCAGCAGCTTGCAAAACATTCAGTACTTC	CASSLQNIQYF
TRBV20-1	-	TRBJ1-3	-	TGCAGTGCTCAAAATAGAAGCTCTGGAAACACCATATATTTT	CSAQNRSSGNTIYF
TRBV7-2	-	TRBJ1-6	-	TGTGCCAGCAGCTTCAGGGACTATAATTCACCCCTCCACTTT	CASSFRDYNSPLHF
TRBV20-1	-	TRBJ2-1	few	TGCAGTGCATCTGACAGAACGAGCTCCTACAATGAGCAGTTCTTC	CSASDRTSSYNEQFF
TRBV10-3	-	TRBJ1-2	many	TGTGCCATCAGTCAATCCGGGACAACCTATGGCTACACCTTC	CAISQSGTTYGYTF
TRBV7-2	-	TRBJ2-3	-	TGTGCCAGCAGTCGAGATGGTGTCGCCCCTAGCACAGATACGCAGTATTTT	CASSRDGVAPSTDTQYF
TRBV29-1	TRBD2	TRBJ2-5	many	TGCAGCGTTGATGGCTTAGCGGGGTACCAAGAGACCCAGTACTTC	CSVDGLAGYQETQYF
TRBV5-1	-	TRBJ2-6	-	TGCGCCAGCAGCTTGGGCGCATCGGGGGCCAACGTCCTGACTTTC	CASSLGASGANVLTF
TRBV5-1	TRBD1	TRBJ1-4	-	TGCGCCAGCAGCTTGGAGGGGACAGCTCGTAATGAAAAACTGTTTTTT	CASSLEGTARNEKLFF
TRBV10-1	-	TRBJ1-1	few	TGCGCCAGCAGTGAGAACAGAGGCACTGAAGCTTTCTTT	CASSENRGTEAFF
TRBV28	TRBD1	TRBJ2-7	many	TGTGCCAGCAGTTCAGGGACAGGATTCTCCTACGAGCAGTACTTC	CASSSGTGFSYEQYF
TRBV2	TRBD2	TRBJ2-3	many	TGTGCCAGCAGTGGGTCCAGCGGGGGGCGCACAGATACGCAGTATTTT	CASSGSSGGRTDTQYF
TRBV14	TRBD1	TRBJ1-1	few	TGTGCCAGCAGCCAAGAAGGACAGGGGACTGAAGCTTTCTTT	CASSQEGQGTEAFF
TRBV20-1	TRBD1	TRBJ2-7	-	TGCAGTGCTGCCCGGGACAGCCCCTACGAGCAGTACTTC	CSAARDSPYEQYF
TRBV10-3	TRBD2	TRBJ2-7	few	TGTGCCATCAGTCCTAGGTTAGCGGGAGAGGGGGAGCAGTACTTC	CAISPRLAGEGEQYF
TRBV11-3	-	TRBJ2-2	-	TGTGCCAGCAGCCCATACGGGGAGCTGTTTTTT	CASSPYGELFF
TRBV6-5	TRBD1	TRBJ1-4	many	TGTGCCAGCAGTTACCGCACTGGGCAGGGGGGAAAACTGTTTTTT	CASSYRTGQGGKLFF
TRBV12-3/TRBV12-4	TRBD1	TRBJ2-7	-	TGTGCCAGCAGTCGCCGGGACAGGGGCACTTTCGAGCAGTACTTC	CASSRRDRGTFEQYF
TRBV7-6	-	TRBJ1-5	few	TGTGCCAGCAGCTTAGACAGTCTAATGCCCCAGCATTTT	CASSLDSLMPQHF
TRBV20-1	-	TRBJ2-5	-	TGCAGTGCTAGACCTTGGGGTAGCGGATTAGATCGTTTC	CSARPWGSGLDRF
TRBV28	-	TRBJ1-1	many	TGTGCCAGCAGCATTCAGGGGAACACTGAAGCTTTCTTT	CASSIQGNTEAFF
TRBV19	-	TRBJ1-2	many	TGTGCCAGTAGTATGGGCAACTGGGGAGCTAACTATGGCTACACCTTC	CASSMGNWGANYGYTF
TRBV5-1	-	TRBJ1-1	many	TGCGCCAGCAGCTCAGATGAAGGGAGGAACACTGAAGCTTTCTTT	CASSSDEGRNTEAFF
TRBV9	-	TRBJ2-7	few	TGTGCCAGCAGCGTCGGACCAATGGACTACGAGCAGTACTTC	CASSVGPMDYEQYF
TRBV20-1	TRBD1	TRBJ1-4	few	TGCAGTGCTAGAGCCGGGACAGCAACTAATGAAAAACTGTTTTTT	CSARAGTATNEKLFF
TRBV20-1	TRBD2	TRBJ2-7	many	TGCAGTGCTCCCGGGACTAGCGACTACGAGCAGTACTTC	CSAPGTSDYEQYF
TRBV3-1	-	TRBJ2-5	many	TGTGCCAGCAGCTCTAGAAGGGTGTCAGAGACCCAGTACTTC	CASSSRRVSETQYF
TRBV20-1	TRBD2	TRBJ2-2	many	TGCAGTGCCCCTCGACTAGCGACCCCCGGGGGGGAGCTGTTTTTT	CSAPRLATPGGELFF
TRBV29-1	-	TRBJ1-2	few	TGCAGCGTTTTTCTGGGAAATGGCTACACCTTC	CSVFLGNGYTF
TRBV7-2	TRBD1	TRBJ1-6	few	TGTGCCAGCAGCTCCCGCCCCCCGCTGGGACAGGGGGCTTATTCACCCCTCCACTTT	CASSSRPPLGQGAYSPLHF
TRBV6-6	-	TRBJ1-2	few	TGTGCCAGCTTTAGGAACTCGGGCTACACCTTC	CASFRNSGYTF
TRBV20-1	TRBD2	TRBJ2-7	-	TGCAGTGCAGGACTAGCGGAAAACTACGAGCAGTACTTC	CSAGLAENYEQYF
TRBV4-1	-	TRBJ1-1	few	TGCGCCAGCAGCCAATCTGACTACGTGCGTGAAGCTTTCTTT	CASSQSDYVREAFF
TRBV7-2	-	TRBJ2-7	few	TGTGCCAGCAGCCCGACGGCCAGGGCCTACGAGCAGTACTTC	CASSPTARAYEQYF
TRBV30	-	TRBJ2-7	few	TGTGCCTGGAGCCAGGGGTACGAGCAGTACTTC	CAWSQGYEQYF
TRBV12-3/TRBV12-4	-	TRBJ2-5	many	TGTGCCAGCAGTTTACGCTCCCAAGAGACCCAGTACTTC	CASSLRSQETQYF
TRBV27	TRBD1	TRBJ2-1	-	TGTGCCAGCAGGGGATGGACAGGGATCTCCTACAATGAGCAGTTCTTC	CASRGWTGISYNEQFF
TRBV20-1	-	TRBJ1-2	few	TGCAGTGCTAGAGATCTTACTGAGCTCTATGGCTACACCTTC	CSARDLTELYGYTF
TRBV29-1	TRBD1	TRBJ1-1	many	TGCAGCGTATTTTCGGGACAGGCGTCCGAAGCTTTCTTT	CSVFSGQASEAFF
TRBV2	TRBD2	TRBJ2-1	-	TGTGCCAGCATACCGGGACTAGCGCGAGAGCAGTTCTTC	CASIPGLAREQFF
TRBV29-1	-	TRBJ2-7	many	TGCAGCGTTGCGGGGAACCGGGACACTGTTTACGAGCAGTACTTC	CSVAGNRDTVYEQYF
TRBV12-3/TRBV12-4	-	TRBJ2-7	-	TGTGCCAGCAGTGGTGACAGTAGGGCAGTATACGAGCAGTACTTC	CASSGDSRAVYEQYF
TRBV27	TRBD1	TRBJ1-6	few	TGTGCCAGCAGTTTATCGCTCAGGACAGGGGATAATTCACCCCTCCACTTT	CASSLSLRTGDNSPLHF
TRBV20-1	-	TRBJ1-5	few	TGCAGTGCTAGAGATCCCCAAAATCCGCCCCAGCATTTT	CSARDPQNPPQHF
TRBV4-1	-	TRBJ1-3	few	TGCGCCAGCAGCCAAGGCGGAATCTCTGGAAACACCATATATTTT	CASSQGGISGNTIYF
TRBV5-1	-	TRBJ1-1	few	TGCGCCAGCAGCTTGGGGGGTTCTAACACTGAAGCTTTCTTT	CASSLGGSNTEAFF
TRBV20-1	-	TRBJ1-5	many	TGCAGTGCTAGTAAGGAGGATCAGCCCCAGCATTTT	CSASKEDQPQHF
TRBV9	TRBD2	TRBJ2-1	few	TGTGCCAGCAGCGTAGCTATAGCGGGGGGGCAATACAATGAGCAGTTCTTC	CASSVAIAGGQYNEQFF
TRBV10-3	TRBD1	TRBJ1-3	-	TGTGCCACGGGACAGCTTAACACCATATATTTT	CATGQLNTIYF
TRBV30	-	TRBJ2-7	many	TGTGCCTGGAGTGTACGACAGACCTACGAGCAGTACTTC	CAWSVRQTYEQYF
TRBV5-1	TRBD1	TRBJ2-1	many	TGCGCCAGCAGCCCGCGGACAGGGGCGGTCAATGAGCAGTTCTTC	CASSPRTGAVNEQFF
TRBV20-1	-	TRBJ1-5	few	TGCAGTGCTAGACCCACAGGGAGGATCAATCAGCCCCAGCATTTT	CSARPTGRINQPQHF